Listed below are T cell receptor beta chains from one sample, sequenced in a study of cytomegalovirus exposure and HLA in healthy donors. Assay: immunoSEQ multiplex PCR; the TCRdb copy retains only in-frame clones and omits some. The repertoire consists of about 170,000 clones, with 85% to 90% occurring once and the leading ten covering under 13%. Sequencing input: PBMCs. These receptor sequences come from a woman in her late teens or twenties in good health and CMV-seropositive. CDR3s include the opening cysteine and the closing phenylalanine or tryptophan. The D gene is left open where the match is weak. Expanded clones are given a class, and other clones once, few, many or no size at all.

TRBD1 | . | 15 | TRBJ1-2 | TRBV28 | CASRATGTGGRGYTF | TGTGCCAGCAGAGCTACCGGGACAGGGGGCAGGGGCTACACCTTC
. | . | 14 | TRBJ2-7 | TRBV29-1 | CSVTLVFGSYEQYF | TGCAGCGTCACACTAGTTTTCGGCTCCTACGAGCAGTACTTC
TRBD2 | . | 16 | TRBJ2-7 | TRBV27 | CASSLKGLAGVYEQYF | TGTGCCAGCAGTTTAAAGGGACTAGCGGGAGTCTACGAGCAGTACTTC
TRBD1 | once | 19 | TRBJ2-6 | TRBV19 | CASIPALGQDSSGANVLTF | TGTGCCAGTATCCCCGCCTTGGGACAGGACTCCTCTGGGGCCAACGTCCTGACTTTC
TRBD1 | once | 16 | TRBJ1-1 | TRBV4-1 | CASSPRQGAGNTEAFF | TGCGCCAGCAGCCCTCGACAGGGGGCGGGGAACACTGAAGCTTTCTTT
TRBD1 | . | 16 | TRBJ1-2 | TRBV28 | CASSSGQTGANYGYTF | TGTGCCAGCAGTTCGGGACAGACTGGAGCTAACTATGGCTACACCTTC
. | . | 14 | TRBJ1-2 | TRBV7-9 | CASSFIGGLWGYTF | TGTGCCAGCAGCTTCATAGGGGGTCTATGGGGCTACACCTTC
TRBD1 | . | 17 | TRBJ1-4 | TRBV5-1 | CASSLGNRGNSVGKLFF | TGCGCCAGCAGCTTAGGGAACAGGGGGAATTCGGTAGGAAAACTGTTTTTT
. | . | 16 | TRBJ2-7 | TRBV4-1 | CASSLGAEDYYYEQYF | TGCGCCAGCAGCCTTGGAGCGGAAGACTACTACTACGAGCAGTACTTC
. | few | 15 | TRBJ1-4 | TRBV27 | CATRPKTAFNEKLFF | TGTGCCACCCGGCCGAAGACAGCTTTTAATGAAAAACTGTTTTTT
. | . | 10 | TRBJ1-2 | TRBV7-9 | CASSSDGYTF | TGTGCCAGCAGCTCCGATGGCTACACCTTC
TRBD1 | . | 14 | TRBJ1-4 | TRBV5-4 | CASSTGQKNEKLFF | TGTGCCAGCAGCACGGGACAGAAGAATGAAAAACTGTTTTTT
TRBD2 | . | 13 | TRBJ2-7 | TRBV7-2 | CASSFRLAGEQYF | TGTGCCAGCAGCTTCCGGCTAGCGGGCGAGCAGTACTTC
TRBD2 | . | 14 | TRBJ2-7 | TRBV28 | CASSFASGRYEQYF | TGTGCCAGCAGTTTCGCTAGCGGGAGGTACGAGCAGTACTTC
. | once | 16 | TRBJ1-2 | TRBV19 | CASSPLRDYLDYGYTF | TGTGCCAGTAGTCCTCTCCGGGACTACCTCGACTATGGCTACACCTTC
TRBD1 | . | 17 | TRBJ1-2 | TRBV13 | CASSPSWTGGAPYGYTF | TGTGCCAGCAGCCCTTCATGGACAGGGGGCGCGCCCTATGGCTACACCTTC
. | . | 15 | TRBJ1-4 | TRBV2 | CASSDGGPTNEKLFF | TGTGCCAGCAGTGACGGAGGACCAACTAATGAAAAACTGTTTTTT
TRBD1 | few | 13 | TRBJ1-5 | TRBV2 | CASSRQGDQPQHF | TGTGCCAGCAGTAGACAGGGCGATCAGCCCCAGCATTTT
TRBD1 | . | 13 | TRBJ1-2 | TRBV11-2 | CASSPGGNYGYTF | TGTGCCAGCAGCCCAGGGGGCAACTATGGCTACACCTTC
TRBD1 | . | 15 | TRBJ1-5 | TRBV27 | CASSSDRVSGQPQHF | TGTGCCAGCAGTTCAGACAGGGTTTCAGGGCAGCCCCAGCATTTT
. | . | 15 | TRBJ1-5 | TRBV6-5 | CASSYSRGSNQPQHF | TGTGCCAGCAGTTACTCGAGGGGGTCCAATCAGCCCCAGCATTTT
. | . | 14 | TRBJ1-2 | TRBV27 | CASSLWRGLYGYTF | TGTGCCAGCAGTTTATGGAGGGGCCTCTATGGCTACACCTTC
. | . | 16 | TRBJ2-1 | TRBV9 | CASSVEGNLIYNEQFF | TGTGCCAGCAGCGTAGAGGGGAATTTGATCTACAATGAGCAGTTCTTC
. | . | 14 | TRBJ2-4 | TRBV19 | CASSIPSLKNIQYF | TGTGCCAGTAGTATACCCAGTCTTAAAAACATTCAGTACTTC
. | . | 12 | TRBJ2-5 | TRBV9 | CASSPDGGTQYF | TGTGCCAGCAGCCCAGACGGAGGGACCCAGTACTTC
. | . | 14 | TRBJ2-7 | TRBV6-6 | CASSYGTRGYEQYF | TGTGCCAGCAGTTACGGGACAAGGGGCTACGAGCAGTACTTC
. | . | 14 | TRBJ2-7 | TRBV5-4 | CASSLSRGTYEQYF | TGTGCCAGCAGCTTATCCAGGGGCACCTACGAGCAGTACTTC
TRBD2 | . | 16 | TRBJ2-5 | TRBV7-2 | CASSQGAGGIQETQYF | TGTGCCAGCAGCCAGGGAGCGGGGGGGATCCAAGAGACCCAGTACTTC
TRBD1 | . | 14 | TRBJ2-7 | TRBV18 | CASSPDRGKNEQYF | TGTGCCAGCTCACCCGACAGGGGGAAGAACGAGCAGTACTTC
. | once | 15 | TRBJ2-7 | TRBV6-5 | CASSTYPAPTYEQYF | TGTGCCAGCAGTACATATCCAGCGCCTACCTACGAGCAGTACTTC
. | . | 13 | TRBJ2-5 | TRBV7-7 | CASSSGQQETQYF | TGTGCTAGCAGCTCCGGACAGCAAGAGACCCAGTACTTC
. | . | 15 | TRBJ2-1 | TRBV9 | CASSVGGSQGNEQFF | TGTGCCAGCAGCGTAGGCGGCAGCCAAGGCAATGAGCAGTTCTTC
. | . | 15 | TRBJ2-4 | TRBV30 | CAWSGSPRAKNIQYF | TGTGCCTGGAGTGGATCGCCCAGGGCCAAAAACATTCAGTACTTC
. | . | 13 | TRBJ1-1 | TRBV11-3 | CASSWGDNTEAFF | TGTGCCAGCAGCTGGGGGGACAACACTGAAGCTTTCTTT
TRBD2 | . | 15 | TRBJ2-1 | TRBV5-1 | CASSPGTTILSEQFF | TGCGCCAGCAGCCCGGGGACTACCATCCTCTCTGAGCAGTTCTTC
TRBD1 | . | 16 | TRBJ1-5 | TRBV7-2 | CASSLRGSGGYQPQHF | TGTGCCAGCAGCCTCCGCGGGTCAGGGGGCTATCAGCCCCAGCATTTT
TRBD2 | . | 16 | TRBJ2-7 | TRBV5-1 | CASSLVLAGGIGEQYF | TGCGCCAGCAGCTTGGTGCTAGCGGGAGGGATTGGCGAGCAGTACTTC
TRBD1 | . | 16 | TRBJ2-6 | TRBV6-1 | CASSVTGNSGANVLTF | TGTGCCAGCAGTGTGACAGGGAACTCTGGGGCCAACGTCCTGACTTTC
. | . | 15 | TRBJ1-5 | TRBV19 | CASRTSGGYNQPQHF | TGTGCCAGTAGAACTTCGGGGGGCTACAATCAGCCCCAGCATTTT
TRBD2 | . | 18 | TRBJ2-7 | TRBV10-2 | CASTSRTSGGTSDYEQYF | TGCGCCAGCACTAGCAGGACTAGCGGAGGGACCTCAGACTACGAGCAGTACTTC